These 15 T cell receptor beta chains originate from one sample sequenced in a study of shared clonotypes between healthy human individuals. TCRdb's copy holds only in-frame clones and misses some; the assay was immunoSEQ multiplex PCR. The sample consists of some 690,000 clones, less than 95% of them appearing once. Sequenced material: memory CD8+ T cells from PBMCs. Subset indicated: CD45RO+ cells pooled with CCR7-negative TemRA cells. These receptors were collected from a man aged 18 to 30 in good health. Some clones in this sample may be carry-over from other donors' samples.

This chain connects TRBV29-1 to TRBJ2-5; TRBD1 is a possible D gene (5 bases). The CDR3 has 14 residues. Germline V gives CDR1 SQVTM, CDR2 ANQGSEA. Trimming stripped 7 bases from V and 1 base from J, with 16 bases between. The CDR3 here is CSGTYRKGQETQYF. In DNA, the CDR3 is TGCAGCGGTACGTACAGGAAGGGCCAAGAGACCCAGTACTTC.

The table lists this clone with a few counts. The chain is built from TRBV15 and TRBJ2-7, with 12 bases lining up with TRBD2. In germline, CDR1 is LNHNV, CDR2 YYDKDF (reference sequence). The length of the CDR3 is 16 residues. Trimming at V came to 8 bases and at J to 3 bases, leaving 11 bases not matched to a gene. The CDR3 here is CATGASGRETIYEQYF. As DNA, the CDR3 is TGTGCCACCGGGGCTAGCGGGAGGGAGACGATCTACGAGCAGTACTTC. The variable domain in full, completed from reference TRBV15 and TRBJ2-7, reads DAMVIQNPRYQVTQFGKPVTLSCSQTLNHNVMYWYQQKSSQAPKLLFHYYDKDFNNEADTPDNFQSRRPNTSFCFLDIRSPGLGDTAMYLCATGASGRETIYEQYFGPGTRLTVT.

CDR3 loop: CASSLGGTSDYYEQYF. The CDR3 nucleotides read TGTGCCAGCAGCTTAGGGGGGACTAGCGACTACTACGAGCAGTACTTC. This chain links TRBV7-6 with TRBJ2-7; 10 bases match TRBD2. The CDR3 runs 16 residues. The germline gives CDR1 SGHVS, CDR2 FNYEAQ. V dropped 1 base and J dropped 3; count of bases not matched to a gene: 6.

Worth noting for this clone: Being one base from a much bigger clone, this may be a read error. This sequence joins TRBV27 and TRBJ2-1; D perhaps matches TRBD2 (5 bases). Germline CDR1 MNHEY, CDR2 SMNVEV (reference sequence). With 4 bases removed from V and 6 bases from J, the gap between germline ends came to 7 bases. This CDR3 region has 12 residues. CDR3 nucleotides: TGTGCCAGCAGTTACGGAGGCAATGAGCAGTTCTTC. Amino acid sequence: CASSYGGNEQFF.

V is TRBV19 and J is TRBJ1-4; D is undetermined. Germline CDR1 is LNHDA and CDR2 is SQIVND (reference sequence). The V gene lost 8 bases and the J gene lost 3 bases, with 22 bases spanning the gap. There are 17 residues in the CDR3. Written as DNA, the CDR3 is TGTGCCAGTCTGCCGGGTCGACTGCGTTGGGCTAATGAAAAACTGTTTTTT. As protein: CASLPGRLRWANEKLFF. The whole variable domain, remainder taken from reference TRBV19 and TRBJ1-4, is DGGITQSPKYLFRKEGQNVTLSCEQNLNHDAMYWYRQDPGQGLRLIYYSQIVNDFQKGDIAEGYSVSREKKESFPLTVTSAQKNPTAFYLCASLPGRLRWANEKLFFGSGTQLSVL.

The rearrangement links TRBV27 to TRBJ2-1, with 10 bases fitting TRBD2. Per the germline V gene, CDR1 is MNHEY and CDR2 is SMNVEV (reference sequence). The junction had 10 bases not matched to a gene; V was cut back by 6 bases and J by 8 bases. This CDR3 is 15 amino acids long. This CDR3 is CASSSYSGRFDEQFF. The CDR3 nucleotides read TGTGCCAGCAGCTCCTATAGCGGGAGGTTCGATGAGCAGTTCTTC.

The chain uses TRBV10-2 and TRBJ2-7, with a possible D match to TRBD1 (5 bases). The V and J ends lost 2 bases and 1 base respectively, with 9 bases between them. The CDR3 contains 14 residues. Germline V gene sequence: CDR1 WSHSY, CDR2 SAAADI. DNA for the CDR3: TGCGCCAGCAGTGAGACAGGTCCTTCCTACGAGCAGTACTTC. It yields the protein CASSETGPSYEQYF.

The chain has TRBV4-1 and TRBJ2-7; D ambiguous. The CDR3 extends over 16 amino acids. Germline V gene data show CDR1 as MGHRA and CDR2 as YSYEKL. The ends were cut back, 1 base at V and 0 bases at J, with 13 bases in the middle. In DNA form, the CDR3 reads TGCGCCAGCAGCCAAGGACCGGGTCTGCGCTCCTACGAGCAGTACTTC. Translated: CASSQGPGLRSYEQYF.

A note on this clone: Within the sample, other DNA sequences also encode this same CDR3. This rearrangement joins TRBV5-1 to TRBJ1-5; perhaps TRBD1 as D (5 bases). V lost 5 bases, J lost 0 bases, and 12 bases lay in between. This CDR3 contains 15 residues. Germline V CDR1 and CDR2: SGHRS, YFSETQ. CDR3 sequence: CASSPGRGSNQPQHF. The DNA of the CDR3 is TGCGCCAGCAGTCCGGGACGGGGTAGCAATCAGCCCCAGCATTTT.

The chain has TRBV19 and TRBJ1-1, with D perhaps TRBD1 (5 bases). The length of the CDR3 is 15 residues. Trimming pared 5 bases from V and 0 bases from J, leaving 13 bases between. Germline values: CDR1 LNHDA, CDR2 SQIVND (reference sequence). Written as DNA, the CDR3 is TGTGCCAGTAGTGCCTACAGGAAAATGAACACTGAAGCTTTCTTT. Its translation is CASSAYRKMNTEAFF.

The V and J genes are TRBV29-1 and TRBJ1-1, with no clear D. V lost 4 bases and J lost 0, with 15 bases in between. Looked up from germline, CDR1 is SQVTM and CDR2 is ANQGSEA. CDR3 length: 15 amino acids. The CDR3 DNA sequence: TGCAGCGTTGGGATGGGCAGATACATGAACACTGAAGCTTTCTTT. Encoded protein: CSVGMGRYMNTEAFF.

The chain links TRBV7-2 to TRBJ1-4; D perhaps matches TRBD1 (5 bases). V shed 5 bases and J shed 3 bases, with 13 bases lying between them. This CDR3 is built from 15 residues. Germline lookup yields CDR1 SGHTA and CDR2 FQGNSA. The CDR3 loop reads CASSRSGTPNEKLFF. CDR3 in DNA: TGTGCCAGCAGCCGATCCGGGACGCCTAATGAAAAACTGTTTTTT.

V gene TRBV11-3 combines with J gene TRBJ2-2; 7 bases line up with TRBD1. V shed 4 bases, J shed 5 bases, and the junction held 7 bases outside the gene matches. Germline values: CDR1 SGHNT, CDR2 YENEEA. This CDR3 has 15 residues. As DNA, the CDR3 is TGTGCCAGCAGCTACGACAGGGTAGGGACCGGGGAGCTGTTTTTT. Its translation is CASSYDRVGTGELFF.

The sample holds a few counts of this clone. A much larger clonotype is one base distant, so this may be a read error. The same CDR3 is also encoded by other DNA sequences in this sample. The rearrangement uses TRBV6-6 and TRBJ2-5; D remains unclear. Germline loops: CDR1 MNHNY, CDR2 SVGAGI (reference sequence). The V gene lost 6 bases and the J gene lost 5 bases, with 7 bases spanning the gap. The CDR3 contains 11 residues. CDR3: CASSYGETQYF. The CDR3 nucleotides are TGTGCCAGCAGCTACGGGGAGACCCAGTACTTC.

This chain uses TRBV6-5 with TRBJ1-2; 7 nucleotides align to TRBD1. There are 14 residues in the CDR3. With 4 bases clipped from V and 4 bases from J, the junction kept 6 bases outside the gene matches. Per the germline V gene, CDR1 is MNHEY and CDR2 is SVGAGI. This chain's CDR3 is CASSSADRLYGYTF. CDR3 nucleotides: TGTGCCAGCAGTTCTGCGGACAGGCTCTATGGCTACACCTTC.